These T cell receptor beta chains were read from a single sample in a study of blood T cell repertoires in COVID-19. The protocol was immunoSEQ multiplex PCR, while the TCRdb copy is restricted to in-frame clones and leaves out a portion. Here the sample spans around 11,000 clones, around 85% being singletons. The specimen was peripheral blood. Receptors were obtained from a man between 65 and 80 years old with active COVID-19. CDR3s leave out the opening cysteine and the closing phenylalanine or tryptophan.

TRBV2 ASRETGAGELF
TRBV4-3 ASSQDLDRRGYNEQF
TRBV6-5 ASRGAVRIMD
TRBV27 ASSSRRENRLSSPLH
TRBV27 ASSLSGVGGYT
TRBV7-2 ASSLVRGYKETQY
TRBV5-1 ASSSGLAGGSNTGELF
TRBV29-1 SVDRGQGISTGELF
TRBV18 ASSPKGSSYNEQF
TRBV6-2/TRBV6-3 ASSWTANQPQH
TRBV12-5 ASQRGNSYNEQF
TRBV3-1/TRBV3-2 ASSQGRGGRTDTQY
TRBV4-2 ASSVGAEGDTQY
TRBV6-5 ASSRTDPSYEQY
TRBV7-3 ASSEASGPYEQY
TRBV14 ASSQVGRSYNSPLH
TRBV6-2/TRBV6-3 ASSYFEGLYEQY
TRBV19 ASSIQGAGQETQY
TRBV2 ASSGSHTTTYEQY
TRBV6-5 ASSTGGRYGYT
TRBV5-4 ASSGTSGGTGELF
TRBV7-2 ASSKVTGATGELF
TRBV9 ASSVATGAGENTIY
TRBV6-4 ASSGVQPQH
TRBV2 ASREWGGTF
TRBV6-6 ASRKGQHSNQPQH
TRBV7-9 ASSLVQGDEKLF
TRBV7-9 ASSSTSGGAETQY
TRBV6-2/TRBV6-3 ASSRPAGAYNEQF
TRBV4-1 ASSGALEGRGYT
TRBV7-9 ASSFWSSPLTEAF
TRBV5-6 ASSWTGPSYEQY
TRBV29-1 SVYAGQGLTEAF
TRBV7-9 ASSFPGGQETQY
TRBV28 ASRGGTGDTGELF